This TCR beta chain was recovered during a study of blood T cell repertoires in COVID-19. Turning to the study itself: Whether acute or convalescent, the COVID-19 samples came from the United States, Italy and Spain. PBMCs, B-cell-depleted T cells, or T cells were the source of the cDNA or gDNA that made up the material.

After removal of 4 bases from V and 6 bases from J, the junction contained 7 bases not matched to a gene. The CDR3 totals 16 residues. The V gene's germline CDR1 is SGHVS and CDR2 FNYEAQ. Original handling: The assay estimated nucleated cells by amplifying reference gene primers. The method was immunoSEQ multiplex PCR; TCRdb's version includes in-frame clones alone and lacks a portion of them. Clone size and the V and J calls come from that table; the DNA yielded D and trimming. The sample records under 85,000 clones, roughly 85% being singletons. This clonotype originated in a human donor in a cohort sampled during active COVID-19. The sequencing sample was made of peripheral blood. The rearrangement uses TRBV7-6 and TRBJ2-3; 13 bases map to TRBD2. The CDR3 bases are TGTGCCAGCAGCTCACTAGCGGGGGGGCCCGGGGATACGCAGTATTTT. This gives the protein CASSSLAGGPGDTQYF.